The rows below give T cell receptor beta chains drawn from one sample of a study of T cell responses to AZD1222 COVID-19 vaccine. Sequencing used immunoSEQ multiplex PCR; TCRdb keeps in-frame clones, though not all of them. The sample shows tens of thousands of clones, around 90% of them seen only once. This specimen consisted of peripheral blood, obtained on day 0 of MenACWY control vaccination. The source of these receptors is an adult in good health. Each CDR3 is given with its conserved first and last residue. A D gene is named only where the DNA matches it firmly. Clone size is shown for a subset of rows, as once, few, many or a class of expanded clone.

TRBV9,once,TRBJ2-1,.,CASSPPLYNEQFF,TGTGCCAGCAGCCCCCCCCTCTACAATGAGCAGTTCTTC
TRBV3-1/TRBV3-2,.,TRBJ2-7,.,CASSPQSADYSSYEQYF,TGTGCCAGCAGCCCCCAGTCGGCAGACTACAGCTCCTACGAGCAGTACTTC
TRBV24-1,.,TRBJ1-5,.,CATPMDHQPQHF,TGTGCCACCCCGATGGATCATCAGCCCCAGCATTTT
TRBV15,few,TRBJ1-2,TRBD1,CATLRDRVDYGYTF,TGTGCCACCCTAAGAGACAGGGTGGACTATGGCTACACCTTC
TRBV7-3,.,TRBJ2-3,TRBD2,CASSLTQAGGPGSTDTQYF,TGTGCCAGCAGCTTAACCCAAGCGGGAGGGCCTGGTAGCACAGATACGCAGTATTTT
TRBV6-5,.,TRBJ2-5,TRBD2,CASSSRTSGETQYF,TGTGCCAGCAGTTCTCGGACTAGCGGAGAGACCCAGTACTTC
TRBV10-3,.,TRBJ2-5,TRBD1,CAISGTGGSRETQYF,TGTGCCATCTCCGGGACAGGGGGATCACGAGAGACCCAGTACTTC
TRBV18,.,TRBJ1-3,.,CASSRQYSGNTIYF,TGTGCCAGCTCGCGGCAGTACTCTGGAAACACCATATATTTT
TRBV2,once,TRBJ2-5,TRBD1,CASTGGDRDGETQYF,TGTGCCAGCACCGGTGGGGACAGGGACGGAGAGACCCAGTACTTC
TRBV2,few,TRBJ1-1,TRBD1,CASSGQGNTEAFF,TGTGCCAGCAGTGGACAGGGGAACACTGAAGCTTTCTTT
TRBV6-5,.,TRBJ2-7,.,CASGGGHEQYF,TGTGCCTCAGGTGGGGGCCACGAGCAGTACTTC
TRBV5-1,once,TRBJ2-3,TRBD1,CASRDSLHTDTQYF,TGCGCCAGCCGGGACAGCCTACACACAGATACGCAGTATTTT
TRBV19,.,TRBJ2-7,TRBD2,CASSITSGRAAQYF,TGTGCCAGTAGTATTACTAGCGGGAGGGCCGCGCAGTACTTC
TRBV19,.,TRBJ2-5,.,CASRAQETQYF,TGTGCCAGTAGGGCGCAAGAGACCCAGTACTTC
TRBV27,.,TRBJ1-1,.,CASSLSFGRKQGLNTEAFF,TGTGCCAGCAGTTTATCGTTTGGACGGAAGCAAGGTCTGAACACTGAAGCTTTCTTT
TRBV19,.,TRBJ1-5,.,CASSIGGKGQPQHF,TGTGCCAGTAGTATAGGGGGGAAAGGTCAGCCCCAGCATTTT